Below are 5 T cell receptor beta chains sequenced from a single sample in a study of T cell responses to AZD1222 COVID-19 vaccine. Assay: immunoSEQ multiplex PCR; the TCRdb copy retains only in-frame clones and omits some. The sample has more than 75,000 clones, about nine tenths seen once. The specimen was peripheral blood, collected on day 0 of AZD1222 vaccination. The receptors originated from an adult in good health.

The rearrangement joins TRBV28 to TRBJ1-4; D not resolved. The CDR3 totals 14 residues. Germline V gene sequence: CDR1 MDHEN, CDR2 SYDVKM. Deletions cut 7 bases from V and 5 bases from J, with 14 bases between. The CDR3 DNA follows: TGTGCCAGCACCACAAACGTCCTGAATGAAAAACTGTTTTTT. It encodes CASTTNVLNEKLFF.

The rearrangement joins TRBV9 to TRBJ1-1; 8 bases match TRBD1. The V gene's germline CDR1 is SGDLS and CDR2 YYNGEE. This CDR3 is built from 14 residues. The J segment lost 5 bases and the V segment lost 4 bases, leaving 7 bases of the junction unmatched. The DNA of the CDR3 is TGTGCCAGCAGCCTCAGGACAGGGCGTACTGAAGCTTTCTTT. It is translated as CASSLRTGRTEAFF.

This chain connects TRBV7-3 to TRBJ2-2; D is unclear. Germline assignment: CDR1 SGHTA and CDR2 FQGTGA. This CDR3 is built from 14 residues. With 3 bases removed from V and 6 bases from J, the gap between germline ends came to 11 bases. The CDR3 DNA is TGTGCCAGCAGCTTCGGCGGTGGGTCCGGGGAGCTGTTTTTT. Protein sequence: CASSFGGGSGELFF.

The chain employs TRBV30 and TRBJ2-5; D unclear. The CDR3 loop spans 15 amino acids. Trimming removed 2 bases from V and 5 bases from J, with 18 bases in between. Germline V gene sequence: CDR1 GTSNPN, CDR2 SVGIG (reference sequence). The CDR3 sequence: CAWSLQGLLGETQYF. The CDR3 coding sequence is TGTGCCTGGAGTCTTCAAGGGCTTCTCGGTGAGACCCAGTACTTC.

The count of this clone is one. The gene calls are TRBV19 and TRBJ1-3, with D possibly matching TRBD1 (5 bases). Trimming took 5 bases from V and 7 from J, leaving 18 bases between them. From germline, CDR1 is LNHDA and CDR2 SQIVND (reference sequence). The CDR3 loop spans 15 amino acids. In DNA form, the CDR3 reads TGTGCCAGTAGTTCTGGTCTCCTCCGGGGGAACACCATATATTTT. It translates to CASSSGLLRGNTIYF. Together with reference TRBV19 and TRBJ1-3, the CDR3 gives the full variable domain: DGGITQSPKYLFRKEGQNVTLSCEQNLNHDAMYWYRQDPGQGLRLIYYSQIVNDFQKGDIAEGYSVSREKKESFPLTVTSAQKNPTAFYLCASSSGLLRGNTIYFGEGSWLTVV.